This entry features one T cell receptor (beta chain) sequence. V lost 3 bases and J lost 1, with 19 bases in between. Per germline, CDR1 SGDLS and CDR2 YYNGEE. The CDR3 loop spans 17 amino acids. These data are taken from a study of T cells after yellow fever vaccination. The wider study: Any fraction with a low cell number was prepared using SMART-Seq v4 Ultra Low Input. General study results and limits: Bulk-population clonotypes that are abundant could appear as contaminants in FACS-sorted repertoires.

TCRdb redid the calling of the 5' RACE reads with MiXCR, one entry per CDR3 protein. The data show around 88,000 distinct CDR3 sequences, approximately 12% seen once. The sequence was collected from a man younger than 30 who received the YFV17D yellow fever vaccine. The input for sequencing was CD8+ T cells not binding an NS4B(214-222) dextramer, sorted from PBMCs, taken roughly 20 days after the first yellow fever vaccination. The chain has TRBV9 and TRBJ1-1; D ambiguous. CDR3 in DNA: TGTGCCAGCAGCGGACCGAGAGGTCCGGGAACGAACACTGAAGCTTTCTTT. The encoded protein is CASSGPRGPGTNTEAFF. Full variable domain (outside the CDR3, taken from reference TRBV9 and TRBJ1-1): DSGVTQTPKHLITATGQRVTLRCSPRSGDLSVYWYQQSLDQGLQFLIQYYNGEERAKGNILERFSAQQFPDLHSELNLSSLELGDSALYFCASSGPRGPGTNTEAFFGQGTRLTVV.